This passage covers 27 T cell receptor beta chains from one sample sequenced in a study of CD8 T cells in ankylosing spondylitis. TCRdb called the 5' RACE reads again in MiXCR, with one record for every CDR3 protein. The profile shows roughly 180,000 distinct CDR3 sequences, 11% of them singletons. Sequenced input: blood, either unsorted or a sorted T cell fraction (not recorded which). These receptors were obtained from a male donor with ankylosing spondylitis or in good health (not recorded which).

This rearrangement joins TRBV12-3 or TRBV12-4 to TRBJ2-7; D is perhaps TRBD1 or TRBD2 (5 bases each). V gave up 2 bases and J gave up 5 bases, with 10 bases separating them. The CDR3 consists of 13 residues. CDR3 nucleotide sequence: TGTGCCAGCAGTTTACAGGGAGCCCACGAGCAGTACTTC. It translates to CASSLQGAHEQYF.

This clonotype was counted at least ten times. The gene calls are TRBV4-1 and TRBJ1-4; D is unresolved. In germline, CDR1 is MGHRA, CDR2 YSYEKL. This CDR3 region has 11 residues. The germline V and J ends were trimmed by 6 bases and 5 bases, with 4 bases remaining between them. This CDR3 reads CASSLNEKLFF. As DNA, the CDR3 is TGCGCCAGCAGTTTGAATGAAAAACTGTTTTTT.

This clonotype was picked up many times. The chain carries TRBV20-1 and TRBJ2-7; 12 nucleotides align to TRBD2. The CDR3 covers 15 residues. V gave up 3 bases and J gave up 4 bases; unmatched junction bases: 7. Germline CDR1 DFQATT, CDR2 SNEGSKA (reference sequence). CDR3 region: CSASQPSGRGYEQYF. Here the CDR3 DNA reads TGCAGTGCTAGCCAACCTAGCGGGAGGGGGTACGAGCAGTACTTC.

This clonotype came up a few times. The rearrangement joins TRBV7-9 to TRBJ1-1; D gene ambiguous. Germline V gives CDR1 SEHNR, CDR2 FQNEAQ (reference sequence). Trimming took off 1 base at V and 11 bases at J, with 11 bases between the two ends. CDR3 length equals 12 residues. In DNA form, the CDR3 reads TGTGCCAGCAGCTTAGGGCCCTTAGATGCTTTCTTT. Protein sequence: CASSLGPLDAFF.

In regard to this clonotype: One end of the junction is discordant with germline, which a read error may explain. V usage is TRBV5-1 and J usage is TRBJ2-5; D not resolved. There are 15 residues in the CDR3. Germline V gives CDR1 SGHRS, CDR2 YFSETQ. CDR3 nucleotides: TGCGCCAGCGGAAGTTCCGGACGGTACCAAGAGGCCCAGTACTTC. Its protein product is CASGSSGRYQEAQYF.

This clonotype was picked up many times. The V call is TRBV20-1, the J call TRBJ1-1; no firm D call. CDR1 is DFQATT and CDR2 is SNEGSKA in the germline V gene (reference sequence). This CDR3 contains 15 residues. The V end was cut by 1 base, the J end by 0 bases, with 12 bases between. CDR3 residues: CSARGAVIVNTEAFF. CDR3 in DNA: TGCAGTGCTAGAGGTGCTGTTATAGTGAACACTGAAGCTTTCTTT.

This clonotype was recorded many times. The J gene is TRBJ1-2, the V gene TRBV10-3; D is undetermined. V lost 2 bases and J lost 4, with 17 bases in between. The CDR3 loop spans 16 amino acids. Germline V gene data show CDR1 as ENHRY and CDR2 as SYGVKD. The CDR3 DNA is TGTGCCATCAGTGAGGGTAGGCGAGACCCCTCCTATGGCTACACCTTC. Translated, it gives CAISEGRRDPSYGYTF.

This clonotype was counted many times. V is TRBV3-1 and J is TRBJ2-1; 8 bases align to TRBD2. Trimming at V came to 1 base and at J to 4 bases, leaving 3 bases not matched to a gene. Germline CDR1 LGHDT, CDR2 YNNKEL (reference sequence). This CDR3 comprises 15 residues. CDR3 DNA sequence: TGTGCCAGCAGCCAAGCGGCGGGAGGATACAATGAGCAGTTCTTC. This encodes CASSQAAGGYNEQFF.

This chain uses TRBV5-1 with TRBJ2-3; 10 bases are a match to TRBD1. CDR3 size: 14 residues. Germline-derived CDR1 and CDR2 are SGHRS and YFSETQ. Losses at the gene ends were 6 bases for V and 3 bases for J; bases not matched to a gene: 4. CDR3 bases: TGCGCCAGCACTTTGGGACAGGGGACAGATACGCAGTATTTT. It codes for CASTLGQGTDTQYF.

This clonotype has a count of ten or more. The chain combines TRBV11-2 with TRBJ1-3; 8 bases fit TRBD1. V gave up 1 base and J gave up 3 bases; unmatched junction bases: 2. CDR1 is SGHAT, CDR2 FQNNGV, per germline. The CDR3 is made up of 15 amino acids. The CDR3, as DNA: TGTGCCAGCAGCTTAGGACAGGGGATTGGAAACACCATATATTTT. As protein: CASSLGQGIGNTIYF.

This clonotype was picked up a small number of times. The chain recombines TRBV5-1 with TRBJ2-2, with TRBD1 matching 10 bases. CDR1 and CDR2 (germline): SGHRS, YFSETQ. Trimming removed 4 bases from V and 15 bases from J; junction bases left unmatched: 6. This CDR3 has 12 amino acids. The CDR3 protein is CASSRGTGDVFF. The CDR3 DNA reads as TGCGCCAGCAGCCGGGGGACAGGGGATGTGTTTTTT. Complete variable domain (other parts from reference TRBV5-1 and TRBJ2-2): KAGVTQTPRYLIKTRGQQVTLSCSPISGHRSVSWYQQTPGQGLQFLFEYFSETQRNKGNFPGRFSGRQFSNSRSEMNVSTLELGDSALYLCASSRGTGDVFFGEGSRLTVL.

Ten or more counts support this clonotype. The V and J genes are TRBV24-1 and TRBJ2-1; D ambiguous. This CDR3 is built from 14 residues. V was clipped by 5 bases and J by 7 bases, with 14 bases between them. Germline CDR1 is KGHDR and CDR2 is SFDVKD. The DNA of the CDR3 is TGTGCCACCAGTGGCTCTCCTAAAGGGAATGAGCAGTTCTTC. It translates to CATSGSPKGNEQFF.

J is TRBJ2-1 and V is TRBV5-1; 7 nucleotides match TRBD1. The CDR3 totals 16 residues. In germline, CDR1 is SGHRS, CDR2 YFSETQ. The ends lost 2 bases at V and 8 bases at J; junction bases unmatched: 13. CDR3 sequence reads: CASSFGRDRALDEQFF. In DNA, the CDR3 is TGCGCCAGCAGCTTTGGCCGGGACAGAGCACTGGATGAGCAGTTCTTC.

Details on this clonotype: A much larger clone differs from this one at a single base, so this may be a read error. The chain combines TRBV3-1 with TRBJ2-2; D is unresolved. The CDR3 extends over 17 amino acids. V shed 2 bases and J shed 2 bases, with 15 bases lying between them. The V gene's germline CDR1 is LGHDT and CDR2 YNNKEL (reference sequence). CDR3 loop: CASSQILGDHNTGELFF. The CDR3 bases are TGTGCCAGCAGCCAAATTCTTGGCGACCATAACACCGGGGAGCTGTTTTTT.

V gene TRBV12-3 or TRBV12-4 combines with J gene TRBJ1-2; D may be TRBD1 (6 bases). Trimming cost V 6 bases and J 8 bases, with 13 bases left between them. The CDR3 totals 12 residues. CDR3 sequence reads: CASSPQGQGYTF. CDR3 DNA: TGTGCCAGCAGCCCACAGGGTCAGGGCTACACCTTC.

V is TRBV7-6 and J is TRBJ2-5; 8 positions agree with TRBD2. The V gene end was trimmed by 5 bases and the J gene end by 5 bases; junction bases not matched to a gene: 16. CDR3 size: 17 residues. In germline, CDR1 is SGHVS, CDR2 FNYEAQ. CDR3 in amino acids: CASSPFGAGGSAETQYF. In nucleotides, the CDR3 is TGTGCCAGCAGCCCCTTCGGGGCGGGGGGATCGGCGGAGACCCAGTACTTC.

This clonotype was seen at least ten times. The chain recombines TRBV12-3 or TRBV12-4 with TRBJ1-1, with 7 bases matching TRBD1. Trimming took 0 bases from V and 0 from J; bases not matched to a gene: 1. The CDR3 length is 15 residues. CDR3 bases: TGTGCCAGCAGTTTAGCGGACAGGATGAACACTGAAGCTTTCTTT. Amino acid sequence: CASSLADRMNTEAFF.

This clonotype was found many times. V and J are TRBV5-1 and TRBJ2-5; 7 bases line up with TRBD1. The CDR3 runs 14 residues. In germline, CDR1 is SGHRS, CDR2 YFSETQ. V shed 2 bases and J 2 bases; nucleotides not matched to a gene: 3. CDR3 sequence (DNA): TGCGCCAGCAGCTTATACAGGGGACAAGAGACCCAGTACTTC. It specifies CASSLYRGQETQYF.

In this sample, this clonotype turned up many times. The chain uses TRBV20-1 and TRBJ2-2; 8 bases agree with TRBD1. CDR1 and CDR2 (germline): DFQATT, SNEGSKA (reference sequence). Losses at the gene ends were 0 bases for V and 5 bases for J; bases not matched to a gene: 2. The length of the CDR3 is 14 residues. The CDR3 spells CSAREDRVTGELFF. CDR3 DNA: TGCAGTGCTAGAGAGGACAGGGTGACCGGGGAGCTGTTTTTT.

Ten or more counts support this clonotype. This chain connects TRBV29-1 to TRBJ2-1, with D perhaps TRBD1 (6 bases). Germline values: CDR1 SQVTM, CDR2 ANQGSEA. Trimming pared 4 bases from V and 8 bases from J, leaving 12 bases between. The CDR3 is 12 residues long. CDR3 sequence: CSVGTGLDEQFF. DNA for the CDR3: TGCAGCGTTGGTACAGGGTTGGATGAGCAGTTCTTC.

The J gene is TRBJ1-2, the V gene TRBV12-3 or TRBV12-4; D is unresolved. The V and J ends lost 1 base and 3 bases respectively, with 9 bases between them. The CDR3 runs 14 residues. This CDR3 reads CASSLVPADYGYTF. The CDR3 coding sequence is TGTGCCAGCAGTTTAGTGCCAGCAGACTATGGCTACACCTTC.

This clonotype was detected ten times or more. The CDR3 DNA sequence: TGTGCCAGTACTGAGCAGATTAATGAAAAACTGTTTTTT. Its protein product is CASTEQINEKLFF. The gene calls are TRBV12-3 or TRBV12-4 and TRBJ1-4, with D unresolved. This CDR3 is built from 13 residues. V was clipped by 9 bases and J by 4 bases, with 12 bases between them.

This sequence joins TRBV2 and TRBJ2-5; maybe TRBD2 (6 bases). Trimming removed 7 bases from V and 2 bases from J, with 17 bases in between. CDR1 is SNHLY and CDR2 is FYNNEI in the germline V gene. This CDR3 region has 15 residues. CDR3 region: CASKWRAIDQETQYF. CDR3 nucleotides: TGTGCCAGCAAGTGGAGGGCGATCGATCAAGAGACCCAGTACTTC.

The chain links TRBV20-1 to TRBJ2-3; the match to TRBD2 covers 13 bases. V was clipped by 5 bases and J by 5 bases; unmatched bases: 13. This CDR3 has 17 residues. Germline assignment: CDR1 DFQATT and CDR2 SNEGSKA (reference sequence). CDR3 loop: CSALELAGGRRGDTQYF. The CDR3, as DNA: TGCAGTGCTCTAGAACTAGCGGGAGGGCGGCGAGGAGATACGCAGTATTTT.

This clonotype has at least ten counts. The V gene is TRBV29-1, the J gene TRBJ2-3, with D maybe TRBD2 (5 bases). This CDR3 is 13 amino acids long. V dropped 7 bases and J dropped 2 bases, with 13 bases sitting between them. Germline V gene sequence: CDR1 SQVTM, CDR2 ANQGSEA. CDR3 protein: CSAEGRSTDTQYF. In DNA, the CDR3 is TGCAGCGCCGAGGGAAGGTCCACAGATACGCAGTATTTT.

This clonotype was detected many times. This chain joins TRBV5-1 and TRBJ1-5; D might be TRBD1 (5 bases). The CDR3 spans 15 residues. Germline CDR1 and CDR2: SGHRS and YFSETQ. As DNA, the CDR3 is TGCGTCTTAGCAGGGATGAATTATAGCAATCAGCCCCAGCATTTT. Amino acids: CVLAGMNYSNQPQHF. Combining the CDR3 with reference TRBV5-1 and TRBJ1-5 gives the whole variable domain KAGVTQTPRYLIKTRGQQVTLSCSPISGHRSVSWYQQTPGQGLQFLFEYFSETQRNKGNFPGRFSGRQFSNSRSEMNVSTLELGDSALYLCVLAGMNYSNQPQHFGDGTRLSIL.

This clonotype was found many times. The rearrangement links TRBV5-1 to TRBJ1-1; D is perhaps TRBD1 (5 bases). V was cut by 4 bases and J by 4 bases, with 23 bases left in between. The CDR3 covers 17 residues. CDR1 is SGHRS and CDR2 is YFSETQ in the germline V gene. This chain's CDR3 is CASSLTPPGSRGTEAFF. The DNA for the CDR3 is TGCGCCAGCAGCCTTACCCCGCCTGGCAGTAGGGGCACTGAAGCTTTCTTT.